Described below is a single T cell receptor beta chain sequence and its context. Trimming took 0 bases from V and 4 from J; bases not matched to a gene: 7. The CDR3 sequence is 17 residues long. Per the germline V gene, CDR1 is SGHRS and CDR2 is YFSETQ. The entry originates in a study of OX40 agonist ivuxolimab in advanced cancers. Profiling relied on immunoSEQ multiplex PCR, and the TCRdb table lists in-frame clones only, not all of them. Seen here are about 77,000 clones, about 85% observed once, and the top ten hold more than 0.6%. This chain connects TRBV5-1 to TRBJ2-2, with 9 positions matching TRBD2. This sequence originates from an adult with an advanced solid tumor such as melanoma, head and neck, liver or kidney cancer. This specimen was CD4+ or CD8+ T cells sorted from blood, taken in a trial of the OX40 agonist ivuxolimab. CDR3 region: CASSLVRRGGSTGELFF. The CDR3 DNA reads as TGCGCCAGCAGCTTGGTACGGCGGGGGGGCTCCACCGGGGAGCTGTTTTTT.